This is a list of T cell receptor beta chains from one sample in a study of beta chain features in type 1 diabetes. This table comes from immunoSEQ multiplex PCR, and its TCRdb copy is limited to in-frame clones, with some not included. In the table there are some 150,000 clones, about 9.7% of which are singletons. Sequencing was carried out using central memory CD4+ T cells from blood. The receptors shown here come from a middle-aged woman in good health. CDR3s include the opening cysteine and the closing phenylalanine or tryptophan. A D gene is named only where the DNA matches it firmly. Some rows have no size entry. The others give once, few or many, or a class for an expanded clone.

DNA	CDR3	V	D	size	J
TGTGCCAGCAACCCTCCTAGCGGGGGGGCGGAAGAGCAGTACTTC	CASNPPSGGAEEQYF	TRBV28	TRBD2	many	TRBJ2-7
TGTGCCAGCAGCCGAACCGAGGGGGCGTTCCGAGAGACCCAGTACTTC	CASSRTEGAFRETQYF	TRBV4-2	TRBD1	few	TRBJ2-5
TGTGCCAGCAGTGAATGGGGGCAGAATCAGCCCCAGCATTTT	CASSEWGQNQPQHF	TRBV25-1	-	many	TRBJ1-5
TGTGCCAGCAATTCGGGGGGTAGCACAGATACGCAGTATTTT	CASNSGGSTDTQYF	TRBV6-1	TRBD2	-	TRBJ2-3
TGCAGCATTCCCGTAGCTAACTATGGCTACACCTTC	CSIPVANYGYTF	TRBV29-1	-	few	TRBJ1-2
TGTGCCAGCAGCCAGCTCCTGACGGCGGCGTCAAGCACAGATACGCAGTATTTT	CASSQLLTAASSTDTQYF	TRBV9	-	-	TRBJ2-3
TGTGCCAGCAGTCTCATCTCTGGGGGCAGTAGTGGCTACACCTTC	CASSLISGGSSGYTF	TRBV27	-	-	TRBJ1-2
TGTGCCAGCAGCTTGGCGGGACAGGGTGCAGGGGAGCTGTTTTTT	CASSLAGQGAGELFF	TRBV5-5	TRBD1	-	TRBJ2-2
TGTGCCAGCAGCCGAGGGGAGGGTGAAAAACTGTTTTTT	CASSRGEGEKLFF	TRBV6-5	-	few	TRBJ1-4
TGTGCCACCAGCAGGGGTCCCAACACTGAAGCTTTCTTT	CATSRGPNTEAFF	TRBV7-8	-	-	TRBJ1-1
TGTGCCAGCAGCAGAAACAGGGAAGATACGCAGTATTTT	CASSRNREDTQYF	TRBV6-5	-	-	TRBJ2-3
TGCGCCAGCAGCTTGCCCTCCAACACCATATATTTT	CASSLPSNTIYF	TRBV5-1	-	few	TRBJ1-3
TGTGCCAGCAGCGGAGTATCTAATGAGCAGTTCTTC	CASSGVSNEQFF	TRBV7-9	-	-	TRBJ2-1
TGTGCCAGCAGCTTAGGGACTAGCGGATATTACGAGCAGTACTTC	CASSLGTSGYYEQYF	TRBV7-2	TRBD2	few	TRBJ2-7
TGTGCCAGCAGCTTAGGCGGGGGCGACACCGGGGAGCTGTTTTTT	CASSLGGGDTGELFF	TRBV7-7	-	-	TRBJ2-2
TGTGCCAGCAGAGGGACAGGGGGCGCTTCGGTCTATGGCTACACCTTC	CASRGTGGASVYGYTF	TRBV25-1	TRBD1	few	TRBJ1-2
TGTGCCAGCAGCTTCGGCGGGGAGCTGTTTTTT	CASSFGGELFF	TRBV7-2	-	-	TRBJ2-2
TGCGCCAGCAGGGGACTAGCGGGGGGCCGTAGCACAGATACGCAGTATTTT	CASRGLAGGRSTDTQYF	TRBV4-1	TRBD2	few	TRBJ2-3
TGCAGCTCCTTACTAGCGGGGGCGATCAATGAGCAGTTCTTC	CSSLLAGAINEQFF	TRBV29-1	TRBD2	few	TRBJ2-1
TGTGCCAGCTCCCTAGGACAGGGAGCAAGTGCACATGGCCCCAGCACAGATACGCAGTATTTT	CASSLGQGASAHGPSTDTQYF	TRBV18	TRBD1	few	TRBJ2-3
TGTGCCACCAGCAGAGCTGGCGGAGGCCAAGAGACCCAGTACTTC	CATSRAGGGQETQYF	TRBV15	-	few	TRBJ2-5
TGTGCCAGCAGCTCAGGGGTCAGTCTCTCCTACAATGAGCAGTTCTTC	CASSSGVSLSYNEQFF	TRBV5-5	-	few	TRBJ2-1
TGTGCTAGTGCCTTCCCTGGCGGGGGCACCGGGGAGCTGTTTTTT	CASAFPGGGTGELFF	TRBV12-5	TRBD2	many	TRBJ2-2